Listed here are 22 T cell receptor beta chains from one sample, sequenced in a study of cytomegalovirus exposure and HLA in healthy donors. The PCR was carried out with 60 Vbeta primers and 13 Jbeta primers. Profiled with immunoSEQ multiplex PCR; TCRdb holds only in-frame clones, not every one. Among some 150,000 clones listed, 74% were seen once. Sequenced: PBMCs. The receptors stem from a young man in good health and CMV-seropositive.

V is TRBV6-6 and J is TRBJ1-6, with TRBD1 identical over 8 bases. J was trimmed by 8 bases and V by 6 bases; bases with no gene match: 6. Germline assignment: CDR1 MNHNY and CDR2 SVGAGI (reference sequence). The CDR3 has 14 residues. As DNA, the CDR3 is TGTGCCAGCAGCTGGACAGGGTTAGATTCACCCCTCCACTTT. This translates into CASSWTGLDSPLHF.

The rearrangement links TRBV15 to TRBJ1-3; 7 bases align to TRBD1. The V gene end was trimmed by 3 bases and the J gene end by 4 bases; junction bases not matched to a gene: 6. From germline, CDR1 is LNHNV and CDR2 YYDKDF (reference sequence). CDR3 size: 15 residues. The CDR3 region has the DNA TGTGCCACCAGCAGTAGACAGGGAGAGGGAAACACCATATATTTT. Encoded protein: CATSSRQGEGNTIYF.

The chain employs TRBV9 and TRBJ1-2; no definite D call. In germline, CDR1 is SGDLS, CDR2 YYNGEE. The CDR3 covers 17 residues. V was trimmed by 3 bases and J by 7 bases, leaving 25 bases between them. CDR3: CASSDWEGEGELSGYTF. CDR3 nucleotides: TGTGCCAGCAGCGACTGGGAGGGCGAGGGCGAACTATCTGGCTACACCTTC.

The chain employs TRBV29-1 and TRBJ2-1; 12 bases line up with TRBD2. The trim removed 3 bases at V and 1 base at J, leaving 7 bases unmatched. Germline CDR1 reads SQVTM; CDR2 reads ANQGSEA. CDR3 length: 17 amino acids. In DNA, the CDR3 is TGCAGCGTTGATGGGCTAGCGGGGGGGCCATCCTACAATGAGCAGTTCTTC. Protein: CSVDGLAGGPSYNEQFF.

The gene calls are TRBV7-9 and TRBJ2-7, with 9 positions matching TRBD1. Losses at the gene ends were 5 bases for V and 4 bases for J; bases not matched to a gene: 9. The germline gives CDR1 SEHNR, CDR2 FQNEAQ (reference sequence). The CDR3 covers 15 residues. The chain's CDR3 is CASSAKQGAMYEQYF. The CDR3 DNA reads as TGTGCCAGCAGCGCAAAACAGGGGGCTATGTACGAGCAGTACTTC. Combining the CDR3 with reference TRBV7-9 and TRBJ2-7 gives the whole variable domain DTGVSQNPRHKITKRGQNVTFRCDPISEHNRLYWYRQTLGQGPEFLTYFQNEAQLEKSRLLSDRFSAERPKGSFSTLEIQRTEQGDSAMYLCASSAKQGAMYEQYFGPGTRLTVT.

This clone was seen only once. The chain uses TRBV10-1 and TRBJ2-5, with 10 bases matching TRBD2. CDR1 WNHNN and CDR2 SYGVQD come from the germline V gene (reference sequence). V dropped 2 bases and J dropped 1; count of bases not matched to a gene: 7. This CDR3 has 17 residues. The CDR3 DNA sequence: TGCGCCAGCAGTGAGGGATCACTAGCGGGGTTCCAAGAGACCCAGTACTTC. Translating it yields CASSEGSLAGFQETQYF.

This clone showed up just once. The CDR3 region has the DNA TGTGCCACCTCGAGTCAGGGGGTTAGTGGTCTGGACGAGCAGTACTTC. As protein: CATSSQGVSGLDEQYF. The V and J genes are TRBV6-6 and TRBJ2-7; 7 bases are a match to TRBD1. Germline lookup yields CDR1 MNHNY and CDR2 SVGAGI (reference sequence). The CDR3 runs to 16 residues. The V gene end was trimmed by 10 bases and the J gene end by 5 bases; junction bases not matched to a gene: 20.

The gene calls are TRBV5-6 and TRBJ2-3, with no clear D. Germline V gene sequence: CDR1 SGHDT, CDR2 YYEEEE. V lost 2 bases and J lost 5, with 3 bases in between. The CDR3 has 11 residues. CDR3 nucleotide sequence: TGTGCCAGCAGCTTCGGAGATACGCAGTATTTT. Its translation is CASSFGDTQYF.

This clone was seen once. The chain carries TRBV29-1 and TRBJ2-1; 9 bases agree with TRBD2. The CDR3 contains 18 residues. Germline V gives CDR1 SQVTM, CDR2 ANQGSEA. The V gene end was trimmed by 1 base and the J gene end by 0 bases; junction bases not matched to a gene: 10. The DNA for the CDR3 is TGCAGCGTTGAAGTGGTTCCTAGCGGGGCCAGCTCCTACAATGAGCAGTTCTTC. It specifies CSVEVVPSGASSYNEQFF.

This clone was seen a single time. This chain connects TRBV7-6 to TRBJ2-7, with a tentative D call TRBD2 (6 bases). CDR3 length equals 14 residues. CDR1 SGHVS and CDR2 FNYEAQ come from the germline V gene. V was shortened by 3 bases and J by 3 bases, with 12 bases between the two germline ends. The CDR3 here is CASSFWRDGYEQYF. CDR3 DNA: TGTGCCAGCAGCTTTTGGAGGGATGGCTACGAGCAGTACTTC.

This clone was seen only a few times. The J gene is TRBJ1-2, the V gene TRBV7-9; a weak D match, TRBD1 (6 bases). Germline loops: CDR1 SEHNR, CDR2 FQNEAQ (reference sequence). V shed 5 bases and J shed 6 bases, with 13 bases lying between them. The CDR3 has 13 residues. The CDR3 nucleotides read TGTGCCAGCAGCGATGCAGGGGCGCATGGCTACACCTTC. The encoded protein is CASSDAGAHGYTF. The complete variable domain, with remaining parts taken from reference TRBV7-9 and TRBJ1-2, reads DTGVSQNPRHKITKRGQNVTFRCDPISEHNRLYWYRQTLGQGPEFLTYFQNEAQLEKSRLLSDRFSAERPKGSFSTLEIQRTEQGDSAMYLCASSDAGAHGYTFGSGTRLTVV.

The chain combines TRBV2 with TRBJ1-1; TRBD1 is a possible D gene (6 bases). V was clipped by 6 bases and J by 2 bases, with 13 bases between them. CDR1 and CDR2 (germline): SNHLY, FYNNEI. This CDR3 spans 14 amino acids. The CDR3 protein is CASRKDRSNTEAFF. The CDR3 region has the DNA TGTGCCAGCAGGAAAGACAGGAGCAACACTGAAGCTTTCTTT.

This clone was detected only once. The chain couples TRBV19 to TRBJ2-1, with 8 bases lining up with TRBD2. V gave up 9 bases and J gave up 5 bases; unmatched junction bases: 9. CDR3 length equals 14 residues. From germline, CDR1 is LNHDA and CDR2 SQIVND (reference sequence). DNA for the CDR3: TGTGCCAGCCTCGGTCGGGGGGGTGACAATGAGCAGTTCTTC. It translates to CASLGRGGDNEQFF.

This chain connects TRBV28 to TRBJ1-5; TRBD1 matches 7 bases. In germline, CDR1 is MDHEN, CDR2 SYDVKM. There are 16 residues in the CDR3. Trimming cost V 5 bases and J 2 bases; bases outside gene matches: 9. The CDR3 loop is CASSPRQGVGNQPQHF. CDR3 in DNA: TGTGCCAGCAGTCCACGACAGGGTGTGGGCAATCAGCCCCAGCATTTT.

V gene TRBV6-4 combines with J gene TRBJ2-3, with TRBD2 matching over 11 bases. Germline V gene sequence: CDR1 MRHNA, CDR2 SNTAGT. The V segment lost 2 bases and the J segment 4 bases; nucleotides outside the gene matches: 5. The CDR3 contains 16 residues. Here the CDR3 DNA reads TGTGCCAGCAGTGACGGGGTAGCGGGAGGGCCAGATACGCAGTATTTT. Protein sequence: CASSDGVAGGPDTQYF.

As regards this clone: The sample carries other DNA sequences with the same CDR3. The chain combines TRBV6-5 with TRBJ1-3; a weak D match, TRBD1 (6 bases). With 6 bases removed from V and 0 bases from J, the gap between germline ends came to 9 bases. CDR3 length: 14 amino acids. CDR1 and CDR2 from the germline V gene are MNHEY and SVGAGI. CDR3 bases: TGTGCCAGCAGCAGGGGTGGCTCTGGAAACACCATATATTTT. Residues: CASSRGGSGNTIYF.

This sequence joins TRBV4-1 and TRBJ2-7, with 9 bases lining up with TRBD1. Germline V gives CDR1 MGHRA, CDR2 YSYEKL. Losses at the gene ends were 4 bases for V and 0 bases for J; bases not matched to a gene: 4. CDR3 length: 15 residues. Here the CDR3 reads CASSRGTGISYEQYF. The CDR3 DNA is TGCGCCAGCAGCCGCGGGACAGGGATCTCCTACGAGCAGTACTTC.

This clone was picked up one time. J is TRBJ1-1 and V is TRBV5-1; D is undetermined. V lost 2 bases, J lost 4 bases, and 12 bases lay in between. The CDR3 has 14 residues. Germline CDR1 is SGHRS and CDR2 is YFSETQ. CDR3 nucleotide sequence: TGCGCCAGCAGCTTCTGGGCGTCGGCCACTGAAGCTTTCTTT. It codes for CASSFWASATEAFF.

The CDR3 DNA follows: TGCGCCAGCAGCCGCGGACCGGGACAGGGTGAAGAGACCCAGTACTTC. Its protein is CASSRGPGQGEETQYF. J is TRBJ2-5 and V is TRBV5-1; 9 bases are a match to TRBD1. Per germline, CDR1 SGHRS and CDR2 YFSETQ. Losses at the gene ends were 4 bases for V and 3 bases for J; bases not matched to a gene: 10. The CDR3 totals 16 residues.

The chain employs TRBV5-1 and TRBJ2-1, with a weak D call TRBD1 (6 bases). Germline V gives CDR1 SGHRS, CDR2 YFSETQ. V lost 4 bases, J lost 7 bases, and 9 bases lay in between. The CDR3 length is 12 residues. The CDR3 DNA is TGCGCCAGCAGCGGACAGATAAATGAGCAGTTCTTC. It is translated as CASSGQINEQFF.

This clone appeared a single time. The V and J genes are TRBV6-5 and TRBJ2-3; 7 positions agree with TRBD2. Germline loops: CDR1 MNHEY, CDR2 SVGAGI. This CDR3 is built from 15 residues. V lost 2 bases to trimming and J lost 2 bases; unmatched junction nucleotides: 4. The CDR3 loop is CASSYGGGTTDTQYF. The CDR3 DNA reads as TGTGCCAGCAGTTACGGGGGGGGGACCACAGATACGCAGTATTTT.

This chain links TRBV27 with TRBJ2-5; TRBD1 agrees at 9 bases. CDR1 and CDR2 (germline): MNHEY, SMNVEV (reference sequence). This CDR3 is 15 amino acids long. The V and J ends lost 6 bases and 4 bases, in that order; junction bases with no gene match: 9. Written as DNA, the CDR3 is TGTGCCAGCAGGATCGGGACAGGGTGGGGAGAGACCCAGTACTTC. This codes for CASRIGTGWGETQYF.